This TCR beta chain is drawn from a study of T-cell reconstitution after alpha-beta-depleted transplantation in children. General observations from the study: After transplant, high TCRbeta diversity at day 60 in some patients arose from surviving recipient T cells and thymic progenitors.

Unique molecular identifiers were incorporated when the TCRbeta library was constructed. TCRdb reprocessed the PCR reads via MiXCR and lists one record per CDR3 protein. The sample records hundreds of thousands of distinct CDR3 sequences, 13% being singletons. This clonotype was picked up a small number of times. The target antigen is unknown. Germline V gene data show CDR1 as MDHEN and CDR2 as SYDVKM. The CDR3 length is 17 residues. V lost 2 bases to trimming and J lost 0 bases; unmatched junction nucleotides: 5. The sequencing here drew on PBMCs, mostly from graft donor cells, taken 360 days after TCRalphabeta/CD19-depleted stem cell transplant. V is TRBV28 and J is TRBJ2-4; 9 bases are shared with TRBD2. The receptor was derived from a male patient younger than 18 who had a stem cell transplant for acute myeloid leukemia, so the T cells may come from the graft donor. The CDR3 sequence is CASSLPSSGEAKNIQYF. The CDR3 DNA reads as TGTGCCAGCAGTTTACCTTCTAGCGGGGAAGCCAAAAACATTCAGTACTTC. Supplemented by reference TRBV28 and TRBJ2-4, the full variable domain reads DVKVTQSSRYLVKRTGEKVFLECVQDMDHENMFWYRQDPGLGLRLIYFSYDVKMKEKGDIPEGYSVSREKKERFSLILESASTNQTSMYLCASSLPSSGEAKNIQYFGAGTRLSVL.